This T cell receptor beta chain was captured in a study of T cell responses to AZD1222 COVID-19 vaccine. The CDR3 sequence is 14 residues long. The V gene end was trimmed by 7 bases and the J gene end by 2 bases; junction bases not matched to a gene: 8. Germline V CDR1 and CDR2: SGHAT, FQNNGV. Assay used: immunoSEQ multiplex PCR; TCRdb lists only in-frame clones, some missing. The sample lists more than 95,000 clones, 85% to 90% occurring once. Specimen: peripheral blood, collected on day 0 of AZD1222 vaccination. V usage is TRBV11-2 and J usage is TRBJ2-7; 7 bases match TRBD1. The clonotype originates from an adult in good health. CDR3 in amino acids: CASNPQTGPYEQYF. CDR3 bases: TGTGCCAGCAACCCACAGACAGGGCCCTACGAGCAGTACTTC.